The 2 T cell receptor beta chains listed next were all sequenced from one sample in a study of T cell responses to AZD1222 COVID-19 vaccine. The assay was immunoSEQ multiplex PCR, and TCRdb's table has in-frame clones only and misses some. The sample holds 55,000 to 65,000 clones, around nine tenths seen once. Source: peripheral blood, taken on day 0 of AZD1222 vaccination. Receptors originate from an adult in good health.

The V call is TRBV19, the J call TRBJ1-1; maybe TRBD1 (5 bases). The CDR3 runs 16 residues. The germline V gene has CDR1 LNHDA and CDR2 SQIVND (reference sequence). The V end lost 5 bases, the J end lost 1 base, and 17 bases lay between the germline ends. The CDR3 DNA reads TGTGCCAGTAGTGCCAGATCGGGACGGTCGAACACTGAAGCTTTCTTT. Translating gives CASSARSGRSNTEAFF. The whole variable domain, remainder taken from reference TRBV19 and TRBJ1-1, is DGGITQSPKYLFRKEGQNVTLSCEQNLNHDAMYWYRQDPGQGLRLIYYSQIVNDFQKGDIAEGYSVSREKKESFPLTVTSAQKNPTAFYLCASSARSGRSNTEAFFGQGTRLTVV.

This chain joins TRBV7-9 and TRBJ1-1, with D possibly matching TRBD1 (5 bases). CDR3 length: 14 residues. Germline V lookup: CDR1 SEHNR, CDR2 FQNEAQ (reference sequence). Trimming removed 1 base from V and 4 bases from J, with 10 bases in between. CDR3 loop: CASSLEVRGTEAFF. In DNA form, the CDR3 reads TGTGCCAGCAGCTTAGAAGTGAGGGGCACTGAAGCTTTCTTT.